What follows are 19 T cell receptor beta chains derived from one specimen sequenced in a study of preoperative IRX-2 immunotherapy in early breast cancer. Treatment described: preoperative locoregional IRX-2 cytokine immunotherapy. Profiling relied on immunoSEQ multiplex PCR, and the TCRdb table lists in-frame clones only, not all of them. This table has fewer than 40,000 clones, around 96% appearing once. Sample collection occurred from a patient treated with IRX-2 immunotherapy. The receptors shown here come from a human donor with breast cancer.

CDR3 DNA: TGCGCCAGCAGCGTAGGACCGGAGAACACTGAAGCTTTCTTT. It codes for CASSVGPENTEAFF. The chain combines TRBV5-1 with TRBJ1-1; D uncertain. This CDR3 has 14 amino acids. Germline V lookup: CDR1 SGHRS, CDR2 YFSETQ. Trimming took 4 bases from V and 1 from J, leaving 11 bases between them.

The chain links TRBV6-5 to TRBJ2-7; possibly TRBD2 for D (5 bases). Trimming stripped 0 bases from V and 0 bases from J, with 12 bases between. CDR1 and CDR2 (germline): MNHEY, SVGAGI. The CDR3 extends over 16 amino acids. The CDR3 sequence: CASSYSRVGSSYEQYF. The CDR3 DNA reads TGTGCCAGCAGTTACTCGAGGGTAGGAAGCTCCTACGAGCAGTACTTC.

The rearrangement joins TRBV5-1 to TRBJ2-7; TRBD2 matches 9 bases. The length of the CDR3 is 16 residues. Germline CDR1 reads SGHRS; CDR2 reads YFSETQ. Unmatched junction bases numbered 7, after V lost 1 base and J lost 2 bases. The CDR3 nucleotides are TGCGCCAGCAGCTTGTTGCTAGCGGGATTAACCTACGAGCAGTACTTC. It is translated as CASSLLLAGLTYEQYF.

This clone occurred a few times. The gene calls are TRBV12-5 and TRBJ2-3, with 9 bases aligning to TRBD2. CDR1 and CDR2 (germline): LGHNT, FRNRAP. The J segment lost 14 bases and the V segment lost 2 bases, leaving 5 bases of the junction unmatched. This CDR3 contains 12 residues. For the CDR3, the DNA is TGTGCTAGTGGTTTGATAGCGGGAGAGGTGTATTTT. Amino acid sequence: CASGLIAGEVYF.

The chain combines TRBV6-5 with TRBJ1-6; 9 positions agree with TRBD1. The CDR3 has 16 amino acids. The junction had 6 bases not matched to a gene; V was cut back by 2 bases and J by 7 bases. The germline CDR1 and CDR2 sequences are MNHEY and SVGAGI. CDR3 protein: CASSYQRDRDNSPLHF. The CDR3 DNA is TGTGCCAGCAGTTACCAACGGGACAGGGACAATTCACCCCTCCACTTT.

The gene calls are TRBV11-3 and TRBJ1-1; D unresolved. Per germline, CDR1 SGHNT and CDR2 YENEEA. Trimming removed 2 bases at V and 1 base at J, with 5 bases between. The CDR3 covers 13 residues. In DNA form, the CDR3 reads TGTGCCAGCAGCTTAACCAGGAACACTGAAGCTTTCTTT. Protein: CASSLTRNTEAFF. The complete variable domain, with remaining parts taken from reference TRBV11-3 and TRBJ1-1, reads EAGVVQSPRYKIIEKKQPVAFWCNPISGHNTLYWYLQNLGQGPELLIRYENEEAVDDSQLPKDRFSAERLKGVDSTLKIQPAELGDSAVYLCASSLTRNTEAFFGQGTRLTVV.

This chain links TRBV19 with TRBJ2-7, with TRBD1 matching over 11 bases. Per germline, CDR1 LNHDA and CDR2 SQIVND (reference sequence). The CDR3 consists of 15 residues. Losses at the gene ends were 3 bases for V and 4 bases for J; bases not matched to a gene: 5. The CDR3, as DNA: TGTGCCAGTAGTATTACCGGGACAGGGGGGTACGAGCAGTACTTC. It is translated as CASSITGTGGYEQYF.

CDR3 region: CSSRAGGPTDTQYF. Here the CDR3 DNA reads TGCAGCTCGCGAGCGGGAGGGCCGACAGATACGCAGTATTTT. The V and J genes are TRBV29-1 and TRBJ2-3, with 10 bases fitting TRBD2. In germline, CDR1 is SQVTM, CDR2 ANQGSEA. Unmatched junction bases numbered 8, after V lost 8 bases and J lost 3 bases. The CDR3 totals 14 residues.

The CDR3 sequence: CASSSPGLAGGPGNEQFF. For the CDR3, the DNA is TGTGCCAGCAGTTCACCTGGACTAGCGGGAGGGCCTGGCAATGAGCAGTTCTTC. This chain connects TRBV28 to TRBJ2-1; 15 bases fit TRBD2. Per the germline V gene, CDR1 is MDHEN and CDR2 is SYDVKM. V was pared by 4 bases and J by 6 bases, with 10 bases of the junction left unmatched. The CDR3 covers 18 residues. The variable domain in full, with the rest retrieved from reference TRBV28 and TRBJ2-1, is DVKVTQSSRYLVKRTGEKVFLECVQDMDHENMFWYRQDPGLGLRLIYFSYDVKMKEKGDIPEGYSVSREKKERFSLILESASTNQTSMYLCASSSPGLAGGPGNEQFFGPGTRLTVL.

The rearrangement links TRBV5-4 to TRBJ2-5; D tentatively fits TRBD1 or TRBD2 (5 bases each). V lost 1 base to trimming and J lost 0 bases, with 10 bases between them. This CDR3 spans 15 amino acids. Germline V gene lookup returns CDR1 SGHNT and CDR2 YYREEE (reference sequence). The CDR3 sequence is CASSLPGTDQETQYF. The CDR3 nucleotides read TGTGCCAGCAGCTTGCCCGGGACGGACCAAGAGACCCAGTACTTC. The variable domain in full, with the rest retrieved from reference TRBV5-4 and TRBJ2-5, is ETGVTQSPTHLIKTRGQQVTLRCSSQSGHNTVSWYQQALGQGPQFIFQYYREEENGRGNFPPRFSGLQFPNYSSELNVNALELDDSALYLCASSLPGTDQETQYFGPGTRLLVL.

The chain carries TRBV27 and TRBJ2-6; TRBD1 or TRBD2 may be the D gene (5 bases each). Between the trimmed V and J ends, which lost 7 bases and 0 bases, there was a span of 19 bases. The CDR3 contains 18 residues. CDR1 MNHEY and CDR2 SMNVEV come from the germline V gene (reference sequence). The CDR3: CASKGRRTPPSGANVLTF. In DNA, the CDR3 is TGTGCCAGCAAGGGACGTAGAACACCACCCTCTGGGGCCAACGTCCTGACTTTC.

This clone was detected once. The CDR3 DNA reads as TGCGCCAGCAGCTTTTCGACTAGCGGGAGCTCCTACAATGAGCAGTTCTTC. This codes for CASSFSTSGSSYNEQFF. The V call is TRBV5-1, the J call TRBJ2-1, with 12 bases aligning to TRBD2. V shed 2 bases, J shed 0 bases, and the junction held 3 bases outside the gene matches. Germline values: CDR1 SGHRS, CDR2 YFSETQ. The CDR3 runs 17 residues.

This clone was counted only a few times. This chain joins TRBV7-9 and TRBJ1-5; D is ambiguous. The CDR3 is 10 residues long. Deletions cut 5 bases from V and 9 bases from J, with 5 bases between. The germline CDR1 and CDR2 sequences are SEHNR and FQNEAQ (reference sequence). Here the CDR3 reads CASSPAPQHF. For the CDR3, the DNA is TGTGCCAGCAGCCCGGCGCCCCAGCATTTT.

This clone was seen more than once but under ten times. The rearrangement uses TRBV5-4 and TRBJ2-7; D remains ambiguous. From germline, CDR1 is SGHNT and CDR2 YYREEE (reference sequence). This CDR3 has 12 amino acids. V was trimmed by 3 bases and J by 6 bases, leaving 10 bases between them. The chain's CDR3 is CASSSLDAEQYF. The CDR3 DNA reads TGTGCCAGCAGCTCCCTAGACGCCGAGCAGTACTTC.

The chain carries TRBV30 and TRBJ2-7, with 9 positions matching TRBD2. Germline V gene lookup returns CDR1 GTSNPN and CDR2 SVGIG (reference sequence). Trimming at V came to 8 bases and at J to 5 bases, leaving 10 bases not matched to a gene. This CDR3 is 13 amino acids long. This CDR3 reads CARGREGLNEQYF. Here the CDR3 DNA reads TGTGCCCGAGGGCGGGAGGGCCTCAACGAGCAGTACTTC.

In this sample, this clone turned up once. This rearrangement joins TRBV30 to TRBJ2-2, with a tentative D call TRBD1 (5 bases). Trimming stripped 5 bases from V and 4 bases from J, with 14 bases between. The V gene's germline CDR1 is GTSNPN and CDR2 SVGIG (reference sequence). The CDR3 totals 14 residues. The CDR3, as DNA: TGTGCCTGGGCCAATACAGGATTCACCGGGGAGCTGTTTTTT. It codes for CAWANTGFTGELFF.

J is TRBJ2-2 and V is TRBV11-2; D is uncertain. Deletions cut 0 bases from V and 4 bases from J, with 6 bases between. This CDR3 region has 14 residues. Germline CDR1 and CDR2: SGHAT and FQNNGV. CDR3 DNA sequence: TGTGCCAGCAGCTTAGATTACATCACCGGGGAGCTGTTTTTT. Translation: CASSLDYITGELFF. Full variable domain (missing parts from reference TRBV11-2 and TRBJ2-2): EAGVAQSPRYKIIEKRQSVAFWCNPISGHATLYWYQQILGQGPKLLIQFQNNGVVDDSQLPKDRFSAERLKGVDSTLKIQPAKLEDSAVYLCASSLDYITGELFFGEGSRLTVL.

This chain links TRBV7-3 with TRBJ2-1; TRBD2 agrees at 8 bases. V shed 5 bases, J shed 8 bases, and the junction held 14 bases outside the gene matches. This CDR3 region has 16 residues. Germline CDR1 is SGHTA and CDR2 is FQGTGA. The CDR3 DNA follows: TGTGCCAGCAGCCCTTATGTACTAGCGGTCCGGGATGAGCAGTTCTTC. Its translation: CASSPYVLAVRDEQFF.

This chain uses TRBV19 with TRBJ2-1; TRBD1 agrees at 7 bases. Germline V CDR1 and CDR2: LNHDA, SQIVND (reference sequence). This CDR3 spans 15 amino acids. The V gene end was trimmed by 1 base and the J gene end by 6 bases; junction bases not matched to a gene: 6. CDR3 residues: CASSIGQGFVNEQFF. CDR3 nucleotides: TGTGCCAGTAGTATAGGACAGGGATTCGTCAATGAGCAGTTCTTC. The full variable domain, with the rest looked up from reference TRBV19 and TRBJ2-1, is DGGITQSPKYLFRKEGQNVTLSCEQNLNHDAMYWYRQDPGQGLRLIYYSQIVNDFQKGDIAEGYSVSREKKESFPLTVTSAQKNPTAFYLCASSIGQGFVNEQFFGPGTRLTVL.